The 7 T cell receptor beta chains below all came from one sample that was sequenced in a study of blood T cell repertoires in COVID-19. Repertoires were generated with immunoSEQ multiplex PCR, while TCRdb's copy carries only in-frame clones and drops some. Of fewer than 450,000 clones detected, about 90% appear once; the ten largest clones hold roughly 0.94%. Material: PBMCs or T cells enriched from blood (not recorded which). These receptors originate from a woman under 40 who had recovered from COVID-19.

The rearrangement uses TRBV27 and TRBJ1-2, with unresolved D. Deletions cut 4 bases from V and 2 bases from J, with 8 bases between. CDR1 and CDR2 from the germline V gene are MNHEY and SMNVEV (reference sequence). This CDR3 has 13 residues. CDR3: CASSSNKNYGYTF. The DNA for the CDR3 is TGTGCCAGCAGTTCCAACAAGAACTATGGCTACACCTTC.

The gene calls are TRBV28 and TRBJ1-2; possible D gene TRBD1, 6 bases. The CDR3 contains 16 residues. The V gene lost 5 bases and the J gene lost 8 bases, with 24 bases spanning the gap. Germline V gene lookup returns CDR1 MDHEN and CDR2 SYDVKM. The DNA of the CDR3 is TGTGCCAGCAGTCAGATCCCTAGACAGGAACTAAGGGGCTACACCTTC. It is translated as CASSQIPRQELRGYTF.

For the CDR3, the DNA is TGTGCCAGCAGCGGCCCGGGCAGGGTTAGGACCGGGGAGCTGTTTTTT. This gives the protein CASSGPGRVRTGELFF. The chain has TRBV7-9 and TRBJ2-2, with a tentative D call TRBD1 (5 bases). The CDR3 sequence is 16 residues long. Germline CDR1 is SEHNR and CDR2 is FQNEAQ (reference sequence). Trimming took 5 bases from V and 5 from J, leaving 18 bases between them.

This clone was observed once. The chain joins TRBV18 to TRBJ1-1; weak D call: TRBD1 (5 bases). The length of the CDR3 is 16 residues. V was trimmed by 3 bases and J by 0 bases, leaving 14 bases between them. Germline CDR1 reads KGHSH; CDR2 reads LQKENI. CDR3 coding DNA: TGTGCCAGCTCACCCTTCGGCCAGGGAATGAACACTGAAGCTTTCTTT. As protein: CASSPFGQGMNTEAFF.

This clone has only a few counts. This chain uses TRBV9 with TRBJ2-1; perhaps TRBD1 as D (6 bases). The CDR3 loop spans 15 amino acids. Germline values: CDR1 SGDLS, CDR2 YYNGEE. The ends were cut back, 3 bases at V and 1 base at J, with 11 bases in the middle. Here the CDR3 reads CASSGKGVSYNEQFF. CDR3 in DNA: TGTGCCAGCAGCGGGAAGGGGGTATCCTACAATGAGCAGTTCTTC.

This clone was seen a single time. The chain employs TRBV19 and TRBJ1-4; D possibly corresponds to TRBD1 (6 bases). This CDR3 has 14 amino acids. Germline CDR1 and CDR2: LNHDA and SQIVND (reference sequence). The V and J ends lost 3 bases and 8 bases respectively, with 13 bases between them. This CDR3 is CASSISGHMEKLFF. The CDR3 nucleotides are TGTGCCAGTAGTATTTCGGGACATATGGAAAAACTGTTTTTT.

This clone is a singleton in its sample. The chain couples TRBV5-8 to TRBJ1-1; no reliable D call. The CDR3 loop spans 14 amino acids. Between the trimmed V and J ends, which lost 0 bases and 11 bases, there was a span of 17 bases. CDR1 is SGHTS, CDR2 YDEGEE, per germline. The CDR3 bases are TGTGCCAGCAGCTTGGCCGGGGTGAGCGCGCGGGCTTTCTTT. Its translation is CASSLAGVSARAFF.